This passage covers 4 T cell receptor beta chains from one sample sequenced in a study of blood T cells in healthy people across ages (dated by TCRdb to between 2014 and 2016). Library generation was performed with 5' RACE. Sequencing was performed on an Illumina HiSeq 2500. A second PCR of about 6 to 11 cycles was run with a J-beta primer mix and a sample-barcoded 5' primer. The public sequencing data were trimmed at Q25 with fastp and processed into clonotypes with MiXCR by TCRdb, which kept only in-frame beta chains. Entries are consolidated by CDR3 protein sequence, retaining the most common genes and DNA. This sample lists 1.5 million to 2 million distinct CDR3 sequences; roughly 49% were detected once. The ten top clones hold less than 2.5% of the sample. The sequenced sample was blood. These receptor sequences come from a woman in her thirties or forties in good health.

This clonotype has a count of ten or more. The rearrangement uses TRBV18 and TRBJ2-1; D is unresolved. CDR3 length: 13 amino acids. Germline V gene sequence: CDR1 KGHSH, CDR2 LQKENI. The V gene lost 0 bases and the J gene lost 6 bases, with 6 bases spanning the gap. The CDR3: CASSPPGSNEQFF. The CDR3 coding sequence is TGTGCCAGCTCACCACCCGGATCCAATGAGCAGTTCTTC.

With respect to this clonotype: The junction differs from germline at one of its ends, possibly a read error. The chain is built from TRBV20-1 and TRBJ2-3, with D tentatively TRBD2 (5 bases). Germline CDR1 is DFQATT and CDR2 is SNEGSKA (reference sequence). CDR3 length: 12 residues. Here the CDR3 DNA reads TGCAGGGCTAGAGCGGCGGGCCAAACGCAGTATTTT. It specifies CRARAAGQTQYF.

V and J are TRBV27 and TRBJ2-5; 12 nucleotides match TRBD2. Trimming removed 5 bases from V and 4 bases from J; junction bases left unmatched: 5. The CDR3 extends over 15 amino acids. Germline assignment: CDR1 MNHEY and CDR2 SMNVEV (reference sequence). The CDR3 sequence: CASSPLGLAGETQYF. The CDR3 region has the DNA TGTGCCAGCAGTCCCCTGGGACTAGCGGGAGAGACCCAGTACTTC.

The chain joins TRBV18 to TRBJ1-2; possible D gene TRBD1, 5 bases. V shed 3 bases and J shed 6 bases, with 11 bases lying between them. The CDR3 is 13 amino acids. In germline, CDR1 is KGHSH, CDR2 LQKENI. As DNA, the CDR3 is TGTGCCAGCTCACCGCGATCGGGGGATGGCTACACCTTC. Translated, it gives CASSPRSGDGYTF.